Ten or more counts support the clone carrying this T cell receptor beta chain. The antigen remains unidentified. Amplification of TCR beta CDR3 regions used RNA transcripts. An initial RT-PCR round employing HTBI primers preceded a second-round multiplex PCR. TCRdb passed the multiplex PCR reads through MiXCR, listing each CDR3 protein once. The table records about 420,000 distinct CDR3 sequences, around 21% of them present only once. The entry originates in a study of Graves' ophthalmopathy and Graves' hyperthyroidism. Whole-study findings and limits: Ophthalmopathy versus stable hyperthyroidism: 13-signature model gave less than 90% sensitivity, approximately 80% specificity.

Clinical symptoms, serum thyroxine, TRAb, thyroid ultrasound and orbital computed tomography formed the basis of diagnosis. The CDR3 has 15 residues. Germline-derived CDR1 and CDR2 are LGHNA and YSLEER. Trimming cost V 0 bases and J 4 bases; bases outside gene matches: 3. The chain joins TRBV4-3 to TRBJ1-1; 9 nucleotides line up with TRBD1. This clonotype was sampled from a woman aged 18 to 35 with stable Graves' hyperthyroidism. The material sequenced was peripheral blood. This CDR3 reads CASSQDTTGGTEAFF. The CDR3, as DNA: TGCGCCAGCAGCCAAGATACGACAGGGGGCACTGAAGCTTTCTTT.